This entry concerns a single TCR beta chain. Its antigen is still unknown. The CDR3 end shows no conserved phenylalanine or tryptophan, and so a read error is likely. No DNA is shown, since the ends of the CDR3 on it are uncertain; the CDR3 is the one TCRdb lists. The germline CDR1 and CDR2 sequences are MDHEN and SYDVKM. Inclusive of both ends, the CDR3 amounts to 14 amino acids. The template was RNA from unsorted bulk tissue. This non-tumor lung sample came from over 3 cm beyond the tumor edge. The source of the sample is a study of tumor and adjacent non-tumor tissue in lung cancer. Looking at the study overall: Stage I to III disease affected ten to eleven men and a handful of women aged about 31 to 76. General observations from the study: Top 100 clones took a larger repertoire share in normal lung.

Three rounds of nested PCR, following a modified ARM-PCR protocol, produced the TCRbeta library. TCRdb used MiXCR to reprocess the multiplex PCR reads, holding one entry per CDR3 protein. The sample consists of more than 35,000 distinct CDR3 sequences, roughly three fifths of them appearing once. The receptor was isolated from a woman aged 40 to 50 with non-small cell lung cancer. The specimen was distant non-tumor lung tissue. The genes are TRBV28 and TRBJ1-2; TRBD1 was called by the table and not checked on the DNA. CDR3: CASSWTGGEYGCTL.